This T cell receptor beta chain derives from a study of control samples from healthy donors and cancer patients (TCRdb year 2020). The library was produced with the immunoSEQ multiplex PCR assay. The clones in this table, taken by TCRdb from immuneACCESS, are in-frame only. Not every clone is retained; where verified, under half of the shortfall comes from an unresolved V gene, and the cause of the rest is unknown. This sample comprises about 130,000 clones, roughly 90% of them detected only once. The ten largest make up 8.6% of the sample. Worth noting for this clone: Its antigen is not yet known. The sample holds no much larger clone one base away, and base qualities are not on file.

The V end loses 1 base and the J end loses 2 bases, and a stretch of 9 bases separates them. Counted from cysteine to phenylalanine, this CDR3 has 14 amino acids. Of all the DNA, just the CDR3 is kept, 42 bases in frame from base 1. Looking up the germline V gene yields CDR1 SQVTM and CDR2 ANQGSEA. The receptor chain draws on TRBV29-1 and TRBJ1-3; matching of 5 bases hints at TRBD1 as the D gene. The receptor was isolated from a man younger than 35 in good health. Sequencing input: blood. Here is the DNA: TGCAGCGTTGAAGGGGGCGAACCTGGAAACACCATATATTTT. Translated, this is CSVEGGEPGNTIYF.